The present entry profiles one T cell receptor (beta chain) with its context. The sample comes from a study of control samples from healthy donors and cancer patients. Here immunoSEQ multiplex PCR was the method, and the copy in TCRdb shows in-frame clones only, minus some. The sample has 350,000 to 450,000 clones, 75% to 95% seen once. The germline V gene has CDR1 GTSNPN and CDR2 SVGIG (reference sequence). The CDR3 consists of 12 residues. V was trimmed by 4 bases and J by 1 base, leaving 8 bases between them. The TCR originated in a man aged 40-49 years with head and neck cancer. Sequencing used PBMCs. This sequence joins TRBV30 and TRBJ2-7; D call uncertain. The CDR3 sequence is CAWISTSYEQYF. The CDR3 DNA is TGTGCCTGGATTTCGACTTCCTACGAGCAGTACTTC.